This is a list of T cell receptor beta chains from one sample in a study of CD8+ T cells in alopecia areata. Assay: immunoSEQ multiplex PCR; the TCRdb copy retains only in-frame clones and omits some. Among approximately 180,000 clones, 60% were seen once, and the ten largest hold over 0.9%. The input for sequencing was CD4+ T cells sorted from blood, taken at week 24, from a patient treated with tofacitinib. The origin of the receptors is a human donor with alopecia areata. Both conserved end residues are part of each CDR3. A D gene is named only where the DNA matches it firmly. Clone size is stated in some rows and not others, as once, few, many or a class when expanded.

TRBV11-2	-	13	-	TRBJ2-1	TGTGCCAGCAGCTCGAACAGGGAGGGTGAGCAGTTCTTC	CASSSNREGEQFF
TRBV6-1	-	14	-	TRBJ2-7	TGTGCCAGCAGTGAAGGCTGGCAGGCCCGCGAGCAGTACTTC	CASSEGWQAREQYF
TRBV29-1	TRBD1	12	many	TRBJ1-4	TGCAGCGCCGTCAGGGGGAATGAAAAACTGTTTTTT	CSAVRGNEKLFF
TRBV30	TRBD1	13	-	TRBJ1-2	TGTGCCTGGAACCGGGACAGGGGCTGGGGCTACACCTTC	CAWNRDRGWGYTF
TRBV7-2	-	15	-	TRBJ1-4	TGTGCCAGCAGCTTAGAATCAGGGGTATATGAAAAACTGTTTTTT	CASSLESGVYEKLFF
TRBV6-5	-	14	once	TRBJ2-7	TGTGCCAGCAGTCCCGGGCGCCAGACCTACGAGCAGTACTTC	CASSPGRQTYEQYF
TRBV30	TRBD1	15	-	TRBJ1-6	TGTGCCTGGACCGGACAGGACCCGTATAATTCACCCCTCCACTTT	CAWTGQDPYNSPLHF
TRBV29-1	-	13	-	TRBJ2-2	TGCAGCGTTGAGGAAGGGCTGACCGGGGAGCTGTTTTTT	CSVEEGLTGELFF
TRBV5-4	TRBD1	15	-	TRBJ2-2	TGTGCCAGCAGCCCTGGGACAGGTCTGAACGGGGAGCTGTTTTTT	CASSPGTGLNGELFF
TRBV5-1	-	13	once	TRBJ2-3	TGCGCCAGCAGCCAAGCTGGGCGCGATACGCAGTATTTT	CASSQAGRDTQYF
TRBV7-3	TRBD1	19	-	TRBJ2-6	TGTGCCAGCAGCGCCCGTCCAGGGGGCGCCGGGGCAGGGGCCAACGTCCTGACTTTC	CASSARPGGAGAGANVLTF
TRBV29-1	TRBD1	12	-	TRBJ1-1	TGCAGCTCGGGACAGGGGGCCGCTGAAGCTTTCTTT	CSSGQGAAEAFF
TRBV15	-	13	-	TRBJ1-2	TGTGCCACCAGCAGAGATGAAGGCTATGGCTACACCTTC	CATSRDEGYGYTF
TRBV19	-	13	-	TRBJ1-6	TGTGCCAGTACTCAAGAGGTAAATTCACCCCTCCACTTT	CASTQEVNSPLHF
TRBV5-6	-	12	-	TRBJ2-3	TGTGCCAGCAGCTTCAGGAGGGATACGCAGTATTTT	CASSFRRDTQYF
TRBV30	-	13	-	TRBJ1-5	TGTGCCTGGAGTATGAATAGCAATCAGCCCCAGCATTTT	CAWSMNSNQPQHF
TRBV30	TRBD1	14	-	TRBJ1-2	TGTGCCTGGAGTAGAGACAGGGGAGGATATGGCTACACCTTC	CAWSRDRGGYGYTF